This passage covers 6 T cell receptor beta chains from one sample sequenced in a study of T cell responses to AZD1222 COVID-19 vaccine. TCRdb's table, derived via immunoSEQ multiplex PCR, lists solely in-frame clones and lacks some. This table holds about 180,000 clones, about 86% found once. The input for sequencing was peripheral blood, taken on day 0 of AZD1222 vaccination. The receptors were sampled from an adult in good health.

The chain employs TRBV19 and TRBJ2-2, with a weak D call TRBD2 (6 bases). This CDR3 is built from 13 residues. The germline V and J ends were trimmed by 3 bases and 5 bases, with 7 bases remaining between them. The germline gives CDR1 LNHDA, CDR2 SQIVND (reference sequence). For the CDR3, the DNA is TGTGCCAGTAGTATCCGGGGGACCGGGGAGCTGTTTTTT. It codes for CASSIRGTGELFF. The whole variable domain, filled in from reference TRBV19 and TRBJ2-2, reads DGGITQSPKYLFRKEGQNVTLSCEQNLNHDAMYWYRQDPGQGLRLIYYSQIVNDFQKGDIAEGYSVSREKKESFPLTVTSAQKNPTAFYLCASSIRGTGELFFGEGSRLTVL.

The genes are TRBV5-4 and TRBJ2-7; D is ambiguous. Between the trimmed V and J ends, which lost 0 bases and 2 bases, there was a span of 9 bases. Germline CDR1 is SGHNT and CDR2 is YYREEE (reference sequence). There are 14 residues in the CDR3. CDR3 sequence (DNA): TGTGCCAGCAGCTTGGCGGAACGGCCCTACGAGCAGTACTTC. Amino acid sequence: CASSLAERPYEQYF. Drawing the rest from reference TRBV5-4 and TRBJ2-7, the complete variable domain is ETGVTQSPTHLIKTRGQQVTLRCSSQSGHNTVSWYQQALGQGPQFIFQYYREEENGRGNFPPRFSGLQFPNYSSELNVNALELDDSALYLCASSLAERPYEQYFGPGTRLTVT.

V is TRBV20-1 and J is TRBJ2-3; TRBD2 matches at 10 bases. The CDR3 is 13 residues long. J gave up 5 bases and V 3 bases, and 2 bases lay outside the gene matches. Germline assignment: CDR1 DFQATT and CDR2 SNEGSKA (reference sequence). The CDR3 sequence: CSASSGGQDTQYF. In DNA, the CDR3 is TGCAGTGCTAGTAGCGGGGGGCAAGATACGCAGTATTTT.

The CDR3 region has the DNA TGTGCCAGCAGCCAAGGCCCCCTATACGAGCAGTACTTC. Its protein is CASSQGPLYEQYF. V and J are TRBV3-1 (or the pseudogene TRBV3-2) and TRBJ2-7; no clear D. This CDR3 comprises 13 residues. Germline V gene data show CDR1 as LGHDT and CDR2 as YNNKEL (reference sequence). The germline V and J ends were trimmed by 1 base and 4 bases, with 8 bases remaining between them.

As DNA, the CDR3 is TGTGCCAGCAGACGGACGGGGTCCTATGGCTACACCTTC. It is translated as CASRRTGSYGYTF. The chain carries TRBV5-4 and TRBJ1-2, with D unclear. CDR3 length equals 13 residues. Germline CDR1 reads SGHNT; CDR2 reads YYREEE (reference sequence). The V gene lost 5 bases and the J gene lost 4 bases, with 12 bases spanning the gap.

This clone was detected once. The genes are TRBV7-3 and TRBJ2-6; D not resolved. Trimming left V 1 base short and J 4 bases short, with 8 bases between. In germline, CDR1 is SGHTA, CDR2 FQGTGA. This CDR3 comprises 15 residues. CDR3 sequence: CASSLNVQGANVLTF. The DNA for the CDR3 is TGTGCCAGCAGCTTAAACGTACAGGGGGCCAACGTCCTGACTTTC.